These T cell receptor beta chains were read from a single sample in a study of blood T cell repertoires in COVID-19. Sequencing was performed with immunoSEQ multiplex PCR; in TCRdb, only in-frame clones are kept and a portion is missing. The sample records 290,000 or so clones, roughly 86% being singletons. Sequences were obtained from PBMCs or T cells enriched from blood (not recorded which). The receptors come from a woman under 30 who had recovered from COVID-19. The CDR3 runs from the conserved cysteine through the conserved F or W. The D gene is left open where the match is weak. Rows give clone size only sometimes, using once, few, many, or a class for an expanded clone.

TRBV15	.	TRBJ1-2	.	TGTGCCACCAGCCTAGAGTACAGTCACACGGGGGGCTACACCTTC	CATSLEYSHTGGYTF
TRBV27	.	TRBJ1-4	.	TGTGCCAGCAGTTTAAGGCAGGGTGAGATCGGGGAAAAACTGTTTTTT	CASSLRQGEIGEKLFF
TRBV29-1	.	TRBJ2-2	.	TGCAGCGTTGGGTCCGCCCAGGGTACCGGGGAGCTGTTTTTT	CSVGSAQGTGELFF
TRBV3-1/TRBV3-2	TRBD2	TRBJ2-1	.	TGTGCCAGCAGCCCGGATCCAAGCGGGAGGGCCCCGTTCTTC	CASSPDPSGRAPFF
TRBV19	.	TRBJ1-6	.	TGTGCCAGTAGTCCCAGAGGAGGGAATTCACCCCTCCACTTT	CASSPRGGNSPLHF
TRBV19	TRBD1	TRBJ1-6	.	TGTGCCAGCCCAGGACAGGCCCAATTACTTCTATATAATTCACCCCTCCACTTT	CASPGQAQLLLYNSPLHF
TRBV4-2	.	TRBJ2-1	.	TGTGCCAGCAGCCAAGAAAGTTCGAAAGGAGGGTTCTACAATGAGCAGTTCTTC	CASSQESSKGGFYNEQFF
TRBV5-1	TRBD2	TRBJ2-1	.	TGCGCCAGCAGCACGGCAGGACTAGTATCATACAATGAGCAGTTCTTC	CASSTAGLVSYNEQFF
TRBV3-1/TRBV3-2	.	TRBJ2-4	.	TGTGCCAGCAGCTCCGGGACACCAAACATTCAGTACTTC	CASSSGTPNIQYF
TRBV19	.	TRBJ2-1	.	TGTGCCAGTAGTATTGGCGGGGACTACAATGAGCAGTTCTTC	CASSIGGDYNEQFF
TRBV30	.	TRBJ2-1	.	TGTGCCTGGAGTCAGGGCCCTGAGCAGTTCTTC	CAWSQGPEQFF
TRBV10-1	.	TRBJ2-1	few	TGCGCCAGCAGTGAGCGGGATAATGAGCAGTTCTTC	CASSERDNEQFF
TRBV7-9	.	TRBJ2-5	.	TGTGCCAGCAGCCTTTACCCTAACTTACAAGAGACCCAGTACTTC	CASSLYPNLQETQYF